The 16 T cell receptor beta chains reported below all come from one sample, sequenced in a study of siplizumab effects on memory and regulatory T cells. The assay was immunoSEQ multiplex PCR, and TCRdb's table has in-frame clones only and misses some. The top ten hold more than 10% of the sample, which has 100,000 or so clones, 80% to 95% seen once. Material: non-Treg CD4+ T cells sorted from blood. These receptors were obtained from a human donor in good health.

The chain couples TRBV6-1 to TRBJ2-3; D remains unclear. Trimming shortened V by 0 bases and J by 15 bases, and 16 bases separated the two germline ends. Germline assignment: CDR1 MNHNS and CDR2 SASEGT. This CDR3 contains 13 residues. The CDR3 loop reads CASSEAGLEAPYF. CDR3 in DNA: TGTGCCAGCAGTGAAGCGGGGTTAGAGGCCCCTTATTTT.

Remarks on this clone: The same CDR3 is also encoded by other DNA sequences in this sample. The genes are TRBV5-1 and TRBJ2-7; tentative D call: TRBD2 (7 bases). The V and J ends lost 4 bases and 2 bases respectively, with 13 bases between them. The CDR3 is 14 residues long. The germline gives CDR1 SGHRS, CDR2 YFSETQ. CDR3 coding DNA: TGCGCCAGCAGCAGTGGGGGGGGGCCCTACGAGCAGTACTTC. As protein: CASSSGGGPYEQYF.

The chain carries TRBV7-2 and TRBJ2-1; TRBD2 agrees at 15 bases. The CDR3 is 19 amino acids. The germline V gene encodes CDR1 SGHTA and CDR2 FQGNSA. Germline trimming cut 5 bases from V and 2 bases from J; bases unmatched to any gene: 10. Written as DNA, the CDR3 is TGTGCCAGCAGCACTACCCCGGGACTAGCGGGAGGAACCTACAATGAGCAGTTCTTC. It specifies CASSTTPGLAGGTYNEQFF.

The rearrangement joins TRBV28 to TRBJ2-7; no firm D call. CDR1 is MDHEN, CDR2 SYDVKM, per germline. CDR3 size: 12 residues. V lost 4 bases and J lost 6, with 10 bases in between. The CDR3 DNA is TGTGCCAGCAGTTCCCCCCTAAGCGAGCAGTACTTC. This sequence encodes CASSSPLSEQYF.

This chain uses TRBV27 with TRBJ2-6; no firm D call. The CDR3 extends over 13 amino acids. The V gene's germline CDR1 is MNHEY and CDR2 SMNVEV (reference sequence). V lost 4 bases and J lost 2, with 3 bases in between. The CDR3 sequence: CASSSPGANVLTF. The DNA for the CDR3 is TGTGCCAGCAGTTCGCCTGGGGCCAACGTCCTGACTTTC.

The chain has TRBV5-1 and TRBJ2-5, with D hard to call. This CDR3 comprises 14 residues. Looked up from germline, CDR1 is SGHRS and CDR2 is YFSETQ. V gave up 0 bases and J gave up 4 bases, with 10 bases separating them. In DNA, the CDR3 is TGCGCCAGCAGCTTGGGGCAGAAGGGAGAGACCCAGTACTTC. Amino acid sequence: CASSLGQKGETQYF.

The genes are TRBV4-1 and TRBJ2-2, with a tentative D call TRBD2 (5 bases). Germline assignment: CDR1 MGHRA and CDR2 YSYEKL. The CDR3 runs 15 residues. V lost 1 base and J lost 1, with 7 bases in between. CDR3 sequence reads: CASSQVAGNTGELFF. Here the CDR3 DNA reads TGCGCCAGCAGCCAAGTGGCGGGGAACACCGGGGAGCTGTTTTTT.

This chain connects TRBV4-1 to TRBJ2-7; D could derive from TRBD1 or TRBD2 (5 bases each). The CDR3 sequence is 16 residues long. The germline V gene has CDR1 MGHRA and CDR2 YSYEKL. The V end was cut by 4 bases, the J end by 0 bases, with 16 bases between. Written as DNA, the CDR3 is TGCGCCAGCAGCCCATCCGGGACGCTACCCTCCTACGAGCAGTACTTC. Translating it yields CASSPSGTLPSYEQYF.

The genes are TRBV2 and TRBJ1-5; D ambiguous. V lost 5 bases, J lost 11 bases, and 16 bases lay in between. Germline assignment: CDR1 SNHLY and CDR2 FYNNEI. The CDR3 is made up of 13 amino acids. CDR3 sequence: CASSPRRAGTQHF. In DNA form, the CDR3 reads TGTGCCAGCAGTCCTCGACGCGCTGGGACCCAGCATTTT.

The genes are TRBV28 and TRBJ1-2, with D perhaps matching TRBD1 (6 bases). Trimming shortened V by 5 bases and J by 4 bases, and 14 bases separated the two germline ends. Per germline, CDR1 MDHEN and CDR2 SYDVKM. The CDR3 extends over 14 amino acids. The chain's CDR3 is CASSGHREGYGYTF. The CDR3 region has the DNA TGTGCCAGCAGTGGACACAGGGAGGGCTATGGCTACACCTTC.

V and J are TRBV6-5 and TRBJ1-1; D not certain. Looked up from germline, CDR1 is MNHEY and CDR2 is SVGAGI. The CDR3 consists of 13 residues. The V gene lost 5 bases and the J gene lost 6 bases, with 13 bases spanning the gap. The CDR3 DNA is TGTGCCAGCAGTCTGAAGGTTTTCGCTGAAGCTTTCTTT. Its protein product is CASSLKVFAEAFF.

The V call is TRBV7-3, the J call TRBJ2-3; the D is unclear. The CDR3 consists of 14 residues. Looked up from germline, CDR1 is SGHTA and CDR2 is FQGTGA. The V gene lost 2 bases and the J gene lost 2 bases, with 8 bases spanning the gap. This CDR3 is CASSLRHDTDTQYF. In DNA, the CDR3 is TGTGCCAGCAGCTTACGGCACGACACAGATACGCAGTATTTT.

The rearrangement links TRBV7-2 to TRBJ1-5; D ambiguous. The germline CDR1 and CDR2 sequences are SGHTA and FQGNSA. The CDR3 is 16 residues long. V lost 1 base and J lost 9, with 19 bases in between. The CDR3 here is CASSLVVRITPGPQHF. The CDR3 DNA reads as TGTGCCAGCAGCTTAGTTGTCAGGATAACTCCGGGGCCCCAGCATTTT.

The chain links TRBV9 to TRBJ2-7, with D possibly matching TRBD2 (6 bases). Trimming took 0 bases from V and 6 from J, leaving 19 bases between them. The CDR3 consists of 16 residues. The germline V gene has CDR1 SGDLS and CDR2 YYNGEE. The CDR3, as DNA: TGTGCCAGCAGCGTAGTGAATTGGGGGGTGGATGCCGAGCAGTACTTC. Translation: CASSVVNWGVDAEQYF.

The chain couples TRBV5-1 to TRBJ2-1; 7 positions agree with TRBD2. The CDR3 spans 15 residues. After removal of 2 bases from V and 5 bases from J, the junction contained 7 bases not matched to a gene. In germline, CDR1 is SGHRS, CDR2 YFSETQ. In DNA form, the CDR3 reads TGCGCCAGCAGCTTCGTTCGCGGGGGTAACAATGAGCAGTTCTTC. Encoded protein: CASSFVRGGNNEQFF.

The V call is TRBV5-1, the J call TRBJ2-6; D is unresolved. V lost 4 bases, J lost 0 bases, and 5 bases lay in between. The germline V gene encodes CDR1 SGHRS and CDR2 YFSETQ. CDR3 length: 14 amino acids. DNA of the CDR3: TGCGCCAGCAGCGCGTACTCTGGGGCCAACGTCCTGACTTTC. Translating gives CASSAYSGANVLTF. The full variable domain, its missing parts supplied by reference TRBV5-1 and TRBJ2-6, is KAGVTQTPRYLIKTRGQQVTLSCSPISGHRSVSWYQQTPGQGLQFLFEYFSETQRNKGNFPGRFSGRQFSNSRSEMNVSTLELGDSALYLCASSAYSGANVLTFGAGSRLTVL.